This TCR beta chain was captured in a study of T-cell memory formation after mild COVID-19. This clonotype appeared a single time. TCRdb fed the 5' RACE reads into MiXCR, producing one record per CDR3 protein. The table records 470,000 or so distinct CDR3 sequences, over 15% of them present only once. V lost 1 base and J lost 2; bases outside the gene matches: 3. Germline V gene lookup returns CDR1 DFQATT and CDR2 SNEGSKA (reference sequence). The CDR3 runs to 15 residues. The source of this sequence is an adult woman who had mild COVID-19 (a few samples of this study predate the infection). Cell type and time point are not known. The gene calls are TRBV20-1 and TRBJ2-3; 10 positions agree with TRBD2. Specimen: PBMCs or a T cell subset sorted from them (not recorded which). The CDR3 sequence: CSARASGRPTDTQYF. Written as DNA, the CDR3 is TGCAGTGCTAGAGCTAGCGGGAGACCCACAGATACGCAGTATTTT.